This T cell receptor (beta chain) stems from a study of cytomegalovirus exposure and HLA in healthy donors. In the study overall: An early data release held tens of millions of unique TCRs from HLA-typed donors.

13 Jbeta primers and 60 Vbeta primers were used for the PCR. How the authors handled the data: An analysis performed later counted around 80 million unique TCR beta chains (approximately 10 million of them shared). Assay: immunoSEQ multiplex PCR; the TCRdb copy retains only in-frame clones and omits some. That table gives V, J and clone size, and the DNA gave D and trimming. Among under 45,000 clones, around 60% were seen once, and the ten largest hold more than 8.5%. This CDR3 is built from 13 residues. Germline-derived CDR1 and CDR2 are SGHTA and FQGNSA. V lost 1 base and J lost 10, with 11 bases in between. When sampled, the donors appeared nominally healthy, though they likely had unrecorded immune exposures.

Material for sequencing was PBMCs. The receptor was derived from a human donor in good health. This chain connects TRBV7-2 to TRBJ2-1; tentatively, D is TRBD2 (6 bases). The CDR3 coding sequence is TGTGCCAGCAGCTTAGTGGCCCGGGGGGAGCAGTTCTTC. Translating gives CASSLVARGEQFF.